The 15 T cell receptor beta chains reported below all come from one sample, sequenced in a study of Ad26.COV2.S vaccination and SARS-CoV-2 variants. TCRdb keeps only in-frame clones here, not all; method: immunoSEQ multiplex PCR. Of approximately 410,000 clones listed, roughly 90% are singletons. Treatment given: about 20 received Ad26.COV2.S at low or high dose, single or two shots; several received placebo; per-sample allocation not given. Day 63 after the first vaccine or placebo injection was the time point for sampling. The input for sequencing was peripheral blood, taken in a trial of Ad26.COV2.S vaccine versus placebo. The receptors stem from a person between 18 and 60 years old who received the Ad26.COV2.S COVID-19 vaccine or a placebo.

In DNA, the CDR3 is TGTGCCAGCAGTTTACAGGGGATTCGGGACACCATATATTTT. It yields the protein CASSLQGIRDTIYF. J is TRBJ1-3 and V is TRBV28, with D perhaps matching TRBD1 (6 bases). Germline lookup yields CDR1 MDHEN and CDR2 SYDVKM. The CDR3 has 14 amino acids. V was pared by 2 bases and J by 8 bases, with 13 bases between.

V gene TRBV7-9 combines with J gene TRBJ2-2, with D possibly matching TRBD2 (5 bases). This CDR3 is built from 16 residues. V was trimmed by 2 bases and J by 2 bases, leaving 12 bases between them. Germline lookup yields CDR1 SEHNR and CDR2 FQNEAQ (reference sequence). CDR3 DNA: TGTGCCAGCAGCTTATACGGCCGGGATAACACCGGGGAGCTGTTTTTT. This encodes CASSLYGRDNTGELFF.

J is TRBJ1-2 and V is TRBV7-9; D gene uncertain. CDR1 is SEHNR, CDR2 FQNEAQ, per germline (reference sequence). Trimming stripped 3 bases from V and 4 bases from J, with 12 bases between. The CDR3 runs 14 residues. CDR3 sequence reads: CASSLALAGYGYTF. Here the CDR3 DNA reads TGTGCCAGCAGCTTGGCCTTGGCAGGCTATGGCTACACCTTC.

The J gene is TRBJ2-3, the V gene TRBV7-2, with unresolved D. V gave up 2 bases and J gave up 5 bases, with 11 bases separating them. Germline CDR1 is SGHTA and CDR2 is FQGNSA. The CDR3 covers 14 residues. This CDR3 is CASSLSRLIDTQYF. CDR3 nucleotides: TGTGCCAGCAGCTTAAGCCGCCTGATAGATACGCAGTATTTT.

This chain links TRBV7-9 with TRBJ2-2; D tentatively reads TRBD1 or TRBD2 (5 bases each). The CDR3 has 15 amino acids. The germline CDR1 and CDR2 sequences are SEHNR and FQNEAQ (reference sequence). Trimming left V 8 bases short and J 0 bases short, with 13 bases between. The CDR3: CASVPGPANTGELFF. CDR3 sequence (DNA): TGTGCCAGCGTACCGGGGCCAGCGAACACCGGGGAGCTGTTTTTT.

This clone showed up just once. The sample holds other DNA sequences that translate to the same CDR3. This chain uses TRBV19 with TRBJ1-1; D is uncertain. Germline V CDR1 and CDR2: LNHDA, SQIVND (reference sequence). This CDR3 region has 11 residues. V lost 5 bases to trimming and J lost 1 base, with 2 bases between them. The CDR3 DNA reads TGTGCCAGTAGTCAGAACACTGAAGCTTTCTTT. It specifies CASSQNTEAFF.

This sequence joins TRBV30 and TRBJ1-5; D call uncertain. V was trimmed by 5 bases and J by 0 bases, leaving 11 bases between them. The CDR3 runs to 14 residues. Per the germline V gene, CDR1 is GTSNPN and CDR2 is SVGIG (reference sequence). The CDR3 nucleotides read TGTGCCTGGTCCCTTAGTAATAGCAATCAGCCCCAGCATTTT. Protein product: CAWSLSNSNQPQHF.

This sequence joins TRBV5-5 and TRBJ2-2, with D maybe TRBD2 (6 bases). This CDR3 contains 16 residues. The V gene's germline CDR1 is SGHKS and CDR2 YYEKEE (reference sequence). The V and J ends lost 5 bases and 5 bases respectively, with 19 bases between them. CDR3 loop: CASRGGQTASTGELFF. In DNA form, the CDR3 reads TGTGCCAGCAGAGGAGGGCAAACGGCCTCTACCGGGGAGCTGTTTTTT.

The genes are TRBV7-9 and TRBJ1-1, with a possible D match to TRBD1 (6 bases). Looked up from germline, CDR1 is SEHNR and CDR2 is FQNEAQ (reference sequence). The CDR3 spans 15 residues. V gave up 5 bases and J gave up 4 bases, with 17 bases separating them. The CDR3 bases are TGTGCCAGCAGCCGGGGAGCAGGGGCCGGCACTGAAGCTTTCTTT. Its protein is CASSRGAGAGTEAFF.

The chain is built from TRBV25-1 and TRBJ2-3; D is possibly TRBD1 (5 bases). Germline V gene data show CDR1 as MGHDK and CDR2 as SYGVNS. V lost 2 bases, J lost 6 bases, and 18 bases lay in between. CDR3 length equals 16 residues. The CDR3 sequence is CASSELWGQVRDTQYF. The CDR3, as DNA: TGTGCCAGCAGTGAACTGTGGGGCCAAGTTAGGGATACGCAGTATTTT.

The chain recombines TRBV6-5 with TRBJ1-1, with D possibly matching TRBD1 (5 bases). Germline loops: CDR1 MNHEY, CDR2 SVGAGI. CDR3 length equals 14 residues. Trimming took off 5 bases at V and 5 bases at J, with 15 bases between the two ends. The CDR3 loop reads CASSTTRGGTEAFF. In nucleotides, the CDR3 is TGTGCCAGCAGTACTACTCGCGGGGGGACTGAAGCTTTCTTT.

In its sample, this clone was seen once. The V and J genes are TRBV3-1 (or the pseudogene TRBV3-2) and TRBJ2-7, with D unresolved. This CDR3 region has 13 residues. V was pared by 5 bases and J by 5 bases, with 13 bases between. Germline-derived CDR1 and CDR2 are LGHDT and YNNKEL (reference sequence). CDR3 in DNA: TGTGCCAGCAGCGAACTAAACAGCAACGAGCAGTACTTC. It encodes CASSELNSNEQYF.

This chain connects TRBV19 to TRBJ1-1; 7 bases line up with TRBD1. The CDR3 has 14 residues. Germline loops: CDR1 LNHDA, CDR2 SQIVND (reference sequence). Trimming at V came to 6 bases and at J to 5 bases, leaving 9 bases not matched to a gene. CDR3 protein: CASRPGTDQTEAFF. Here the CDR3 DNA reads TGTGCCAGTAGGCCAGGGACAGATCAGACTGAAGCTTTCTTT.

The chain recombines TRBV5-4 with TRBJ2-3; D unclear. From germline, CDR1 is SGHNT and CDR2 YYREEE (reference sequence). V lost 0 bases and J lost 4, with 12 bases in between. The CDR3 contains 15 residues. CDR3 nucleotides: TGTGCCAGCAGCTTGGAGCTGCGACGGCCAGATACGCAGTATTTT. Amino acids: CASSLELRRPDTQYF.

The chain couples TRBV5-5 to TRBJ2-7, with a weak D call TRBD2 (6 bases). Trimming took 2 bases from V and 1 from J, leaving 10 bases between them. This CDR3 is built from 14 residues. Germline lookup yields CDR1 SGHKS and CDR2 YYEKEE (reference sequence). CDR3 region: CASSLGRESYEQYF. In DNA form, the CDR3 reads TGTGCCAGCAGCTTAGGCCGGGAGTCCTACGAGCAGTACTTC.